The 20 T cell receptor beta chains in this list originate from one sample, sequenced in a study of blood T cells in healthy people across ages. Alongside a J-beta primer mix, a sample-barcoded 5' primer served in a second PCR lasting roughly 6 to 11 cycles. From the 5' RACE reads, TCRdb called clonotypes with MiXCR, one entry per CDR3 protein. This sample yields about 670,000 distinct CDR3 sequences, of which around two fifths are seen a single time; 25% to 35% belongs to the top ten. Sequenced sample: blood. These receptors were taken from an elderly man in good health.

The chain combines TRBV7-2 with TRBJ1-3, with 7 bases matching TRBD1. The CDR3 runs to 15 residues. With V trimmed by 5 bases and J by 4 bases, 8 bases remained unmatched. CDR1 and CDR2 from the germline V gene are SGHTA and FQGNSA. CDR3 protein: CASSPLQGRGNTIYF. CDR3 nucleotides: TGTGCCAGCAGCCCACTACAGGGGAGGGGAAACACCATATATTTT.

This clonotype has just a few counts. The CDR3 sequence: CAISEIGRDTEAFF. CDR3 DNA: TGTGCCATCAGTGAAATAGGCAGGGACACTGAAGCTTTCTTT. The rearrangement links TRBV10-3 to TRBJ1-1; D is possibly TRBD1 (5 bases). The CDR3 runs to 14 residues. The ends were cut back, 3 bases at V and 3 bases at J, with 11 bases in the middle. Germline CDR1 is ENHRY and CDR2 is SYGVKD.

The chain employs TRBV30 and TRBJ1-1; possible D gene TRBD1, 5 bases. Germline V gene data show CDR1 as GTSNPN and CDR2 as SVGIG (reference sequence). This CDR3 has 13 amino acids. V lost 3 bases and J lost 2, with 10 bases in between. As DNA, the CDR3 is TGTGCCTGGAGACAGGACGAAAACACTGAAGCTTTCTTT. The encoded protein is CAWRQDENTEAFF.

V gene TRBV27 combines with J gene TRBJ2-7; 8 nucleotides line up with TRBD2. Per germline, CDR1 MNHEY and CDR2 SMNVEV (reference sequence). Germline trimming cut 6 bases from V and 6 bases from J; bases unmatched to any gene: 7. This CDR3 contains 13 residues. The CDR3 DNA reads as TGTGCCAGCAGGGGACTAGTTAAGGGCGAGCAGTACTTC. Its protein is CASRGLVKGEQYF.

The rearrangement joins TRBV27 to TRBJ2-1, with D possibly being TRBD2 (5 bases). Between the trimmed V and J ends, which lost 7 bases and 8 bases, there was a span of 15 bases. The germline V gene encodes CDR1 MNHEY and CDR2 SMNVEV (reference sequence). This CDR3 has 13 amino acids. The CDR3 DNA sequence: TGTGCCAGCAAAGCGGTACCAAACGATGAGCAGTTCTTC. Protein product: CASKAVPNDEQFF.

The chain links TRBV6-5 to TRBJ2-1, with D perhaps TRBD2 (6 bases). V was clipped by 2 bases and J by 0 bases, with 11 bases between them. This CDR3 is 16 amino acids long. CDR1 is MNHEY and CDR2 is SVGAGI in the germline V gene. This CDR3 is CASSYTRAGSYNEQFF. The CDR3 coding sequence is TGTGCCAGCAGTTACACGAGAGCGGGCTCCTACAATGAGCAGTTCTTC.

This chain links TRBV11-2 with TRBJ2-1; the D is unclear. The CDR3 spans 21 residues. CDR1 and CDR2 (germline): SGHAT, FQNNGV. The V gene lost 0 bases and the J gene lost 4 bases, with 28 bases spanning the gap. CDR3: CASSLDPSPGWSEKRYNEQFF. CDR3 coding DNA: TGTGCCAGCAGCTTAGACCCTTCCCCTGGGTGGTCAGAGAAACGTTACAATGAGCAGTTCTTC.

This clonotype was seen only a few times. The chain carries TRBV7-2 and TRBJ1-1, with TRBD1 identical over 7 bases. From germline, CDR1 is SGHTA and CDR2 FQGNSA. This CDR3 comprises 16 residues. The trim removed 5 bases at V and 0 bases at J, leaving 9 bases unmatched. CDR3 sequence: CASSAPGQPMNTEAFF. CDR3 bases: TGTGCCAGCAGCGCACCGGGACAGCCCATGAACACTGAAGCTTTCTTT.

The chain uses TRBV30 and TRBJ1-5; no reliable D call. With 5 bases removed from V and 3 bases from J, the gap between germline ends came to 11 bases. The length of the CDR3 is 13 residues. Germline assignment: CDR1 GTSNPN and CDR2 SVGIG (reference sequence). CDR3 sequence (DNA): TGTGCCTGGTGTAGAGGCCCCAATCAGCCCCAGCATTTT. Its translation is CAWCRGPNQPQHF. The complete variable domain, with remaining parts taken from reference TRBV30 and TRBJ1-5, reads SQTIHQWPATLVQPVGSPLSLECTVEGTSNPNLYWYRQAAGRGLQLLFYSVGIGQISSEVPQNLSASRPQDRQFILSSKKLLLSDSGFYLCAWCRGPNQPQHFGDGTRLSIL.

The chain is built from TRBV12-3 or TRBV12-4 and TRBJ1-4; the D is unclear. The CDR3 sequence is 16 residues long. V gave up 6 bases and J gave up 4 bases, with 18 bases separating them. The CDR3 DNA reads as TGTGCCAGCAGCCGTTTTGTCCTCGAGGTTAATGAAAAACTGTTTTTT. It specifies CASSRFVLEVNEKLFF.

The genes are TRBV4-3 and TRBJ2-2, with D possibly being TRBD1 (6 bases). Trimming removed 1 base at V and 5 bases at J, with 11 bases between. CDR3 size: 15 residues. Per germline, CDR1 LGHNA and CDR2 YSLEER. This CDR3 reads CASSQGDRGTGELFF. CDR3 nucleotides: TGCGCCAGCAGCCAAGGAGATAGGGGGACCGGGGAGCTGTTTTTT.

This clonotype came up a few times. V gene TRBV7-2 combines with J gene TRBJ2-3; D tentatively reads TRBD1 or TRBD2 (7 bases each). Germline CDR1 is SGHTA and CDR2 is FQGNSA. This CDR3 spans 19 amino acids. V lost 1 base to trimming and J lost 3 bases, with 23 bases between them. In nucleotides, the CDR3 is TGTGCCAGCAGCTTAGGTTGGGGGAGGGGGCGAGGTCAGACAGATACGCAGTATTTT. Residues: CASSLGWGRGRGQTDTQYF. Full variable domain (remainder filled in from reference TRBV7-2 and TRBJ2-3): GAGVSQSPSNKVTEKGKDVELRCDPISGHTALYWYRQSLGQGLEFLIYFQGNSAPDKSGLPSDRFSAERTGGSVSTLTIQRTQQEDSAVYLCASSLGWGRGRGQTDTQYFGPGTRLTVL.

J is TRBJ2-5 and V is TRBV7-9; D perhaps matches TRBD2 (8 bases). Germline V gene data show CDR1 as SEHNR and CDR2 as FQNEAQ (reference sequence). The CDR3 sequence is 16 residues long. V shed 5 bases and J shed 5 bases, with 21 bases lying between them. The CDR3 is CASSHRQGPSGETQYF. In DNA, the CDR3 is TGTGCCAGCAGCCACCGACAGGGACCTAGCGGGGAGACCCAGTACTTC.

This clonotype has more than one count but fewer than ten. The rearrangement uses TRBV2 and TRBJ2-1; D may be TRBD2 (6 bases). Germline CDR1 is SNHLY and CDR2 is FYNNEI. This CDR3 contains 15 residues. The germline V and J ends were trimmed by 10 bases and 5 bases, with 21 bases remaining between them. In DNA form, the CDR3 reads TGTGCCAAACCCCCGGGGTGGACTAAAAACAATGAGCAGTTCTTC. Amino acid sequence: CAKPPGWTKNNEQFF.

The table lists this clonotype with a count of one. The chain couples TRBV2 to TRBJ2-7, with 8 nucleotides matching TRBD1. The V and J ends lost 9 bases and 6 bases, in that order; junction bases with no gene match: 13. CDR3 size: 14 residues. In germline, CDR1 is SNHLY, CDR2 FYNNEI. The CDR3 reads CASLTGAPILEQYF. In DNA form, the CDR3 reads TGTGCCAGTTTGACAGGGGCCCCAATCCTCGAGCAGTACTTC.

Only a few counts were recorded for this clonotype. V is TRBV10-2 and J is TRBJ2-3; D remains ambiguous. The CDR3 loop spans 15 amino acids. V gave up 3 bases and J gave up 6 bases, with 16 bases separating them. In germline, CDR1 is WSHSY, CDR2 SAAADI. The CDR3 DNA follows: TGCGCCAGCAGTGATCCGCGAGGCCAAGGTGATACGCAGTATTTT. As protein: CASSDPRGQGDTQYF.

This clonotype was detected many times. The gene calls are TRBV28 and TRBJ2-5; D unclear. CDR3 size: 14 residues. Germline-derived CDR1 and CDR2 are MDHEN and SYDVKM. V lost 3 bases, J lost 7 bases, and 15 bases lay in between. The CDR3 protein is CASSFQKDGRTQYF. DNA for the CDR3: TGTGCCAGCAGTTTCCAAAAAGACGGGCGGACCCAGTACTTC.

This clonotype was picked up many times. CDR3 nucleotides: TGCGCCAGCAGCTTGGCCGGACAGCACGGGACCCAGTACTTC. It codes for CASSLAGQHGTQYF. The chain carries TRBV5-1 and TRBJ2-5, with D perhaps TRBD1 (6 bases). V was trimmed by 0 bases and J by 7 bases, leaving 13 bases between them. Germline assignment: CDR1 SGHRS and CDR2 YFSETQ. This CDR3 is built from 14 residues.

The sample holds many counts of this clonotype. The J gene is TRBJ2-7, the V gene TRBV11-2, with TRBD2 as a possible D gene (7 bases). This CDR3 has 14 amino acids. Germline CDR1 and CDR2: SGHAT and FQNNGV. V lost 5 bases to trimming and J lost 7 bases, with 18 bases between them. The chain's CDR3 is CASSITHREGEQYF. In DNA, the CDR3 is TGTGCCAGCAGCATAACTCACAGGGAGGGAGAGCAGTACTTC.

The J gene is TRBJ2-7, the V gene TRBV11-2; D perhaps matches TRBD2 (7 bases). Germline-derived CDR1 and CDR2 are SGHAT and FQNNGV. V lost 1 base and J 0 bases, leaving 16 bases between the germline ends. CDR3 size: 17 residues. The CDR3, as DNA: TGTGCCAGCAGCTTAGTGGGGGCAGGGACTAACTCCTACGAGCAGTACTTC. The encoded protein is CASSLVGAGTNSYEQYF.